In its sample, the clone carrying this T cell receptor beta chain was seen a few times. The length of the CDR3 is 16 residues. The V gene's germline CDR1 is MNHNS and CDR2 SASEGT. V shed 2 bases and J 6 bases; nucleotides not matched to a gene: 5. Original handling: Amplified reference gene primers provided the basis for estimating nucleated cell counts. The data were produced by immunoSEQ multiplex PCR, yet TCRdb's version contains in-frame clones alone and is incomplete. Clonal size and the V and J genes are those of that table, whereas D and trimming came from the DNA. The data contain about 150,000 clones, approximately 80% of them singletons. The data belong to a study of blood T cell repertoires in COVID-19. Study-wide context: The origin of the acute and convalescent COVID-19 samples was the United States, Italy and Spain. PBMCs, B-cell-depleted T cells, or T cells were the source of the cDNA or gDNA that made up the material.

The clonotype was recovered from a woman over 75 with acute or convalescent COVID-19. Material for sequencing was peripheral blood. This chain links TRBV6-1 with TRBJ2-1, with TRBD2 matching 12 bases. CDR3 amino acids: CASSENLAGGGNEQFF. The DNA for the CDR3 is TGTGCCAGCAGTGAAAACCTAGCGGGAGGGGGCAATGAGCAGTTCTTC.